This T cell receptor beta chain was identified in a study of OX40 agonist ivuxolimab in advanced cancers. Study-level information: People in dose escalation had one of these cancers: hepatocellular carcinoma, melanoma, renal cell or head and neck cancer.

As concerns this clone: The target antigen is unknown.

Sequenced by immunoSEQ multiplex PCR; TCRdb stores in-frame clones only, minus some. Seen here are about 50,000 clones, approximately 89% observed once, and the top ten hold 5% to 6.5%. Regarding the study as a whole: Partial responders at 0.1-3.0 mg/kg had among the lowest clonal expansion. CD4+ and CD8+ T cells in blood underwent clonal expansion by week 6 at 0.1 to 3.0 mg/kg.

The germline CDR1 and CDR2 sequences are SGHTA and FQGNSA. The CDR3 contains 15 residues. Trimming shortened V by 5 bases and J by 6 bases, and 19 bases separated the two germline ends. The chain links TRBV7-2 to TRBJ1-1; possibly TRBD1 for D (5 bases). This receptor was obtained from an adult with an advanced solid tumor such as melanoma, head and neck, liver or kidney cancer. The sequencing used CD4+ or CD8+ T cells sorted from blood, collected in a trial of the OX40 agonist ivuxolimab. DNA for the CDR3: TGTGCCAGCAGCCCCGGACACGGCCGAACGGCTGAAGCTTTCTTT. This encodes CASSPGHGRTAEAFF.